What follows describes a single TCR beta chain. V lost 0 bases to trimming and J lost 5 bases, with 14 bases between them. Germline CDR1 SGDLS, CDR2 YYNGEE. The CDR3 spans 15 residues. Recruits, aged roughly 18 to 95 years, lived in 20 to 30 US areas. These data come from a study of blood T cell repertoires in COVID-19. Using immunoSEQ multiplex PCR, the repertoire was profiled, and TCRdb retains in-frame clones only, with some absent. The table records about 210,000 clones, under 90% of them present only once. This clonotype originated in a woman aged 45 to 65 with acute COVID-19. The chain couples TRBV9 to TRBJ2-5; D possibly corresponds to TRBD2 (6 bases). Sequenced input: PBMCs or T cells enriched from blood (not recorded which). The CDR3 sequence is CASSVEYGGEETQYF. The CDR3 nucleotides are TGTGCCAGCAGCGTAGAGTACGGGGGTGAGGAGACCCAGTACTTC.